The 8 T cell receptor beta chains in this list originate from one sample, sequenced in a study of T-cell reconstitution after alpha-beta-depleted transplantation in children. It was with unique molecular identifiers that the TCRbeta library was prepared. TCRdb re-analysed the PCR reads in MiXCR, keeping a single row per CDR3 protein. Among about 500,000 distinct CDR3 sequences listed, 32% were seen once. Specimen: PBMCs from the stem cell graft donor, collected from the stem cell graft. These receptors came from a human donor who donated a stem cell graft to a child with aplastic anemia.

The chain employs TRBV20-1 and TRBJ2-7, with unresolved D. Trimming took 3 bases from V and 1 from J, leaving 7 bases between them. CDR1 DFQATT and CDR2 SNEGSKA come from the germline V gene (reference sequence). The CDR3 loop spans 12 amino acids. The CDR3 nucleotides are TGCAGTGCTAGTGGCGTTTCCTACGAGCAGTACTTC. Its translation: CSASGVSYEQYF.

The chain links TRBV7-2 to TRBJ2-7; D unresolved. CDR1 is SGHTA and CDR2 is FQGNSA in the germline V gene. Trimming removed 3 bases from V and 7 bases from J, with 10 bases in between. CDR3 length equals 12 residues. CDR3: CASSFVLWEQYF. CDR3 bases: TGTGCCAGCAGCTTCGTGTTATGGGAGCAGTACTTC.

J is TRBJ1-3 and V is TRBV30, with D uncertain. The CDR3 sequence is 13 residues long. V was shortened by 1 base and J by 2 bases, with 6 bases between the two germline ends. Germline V CDR1 and CDR2: GTSNPN, SVGIG (reference sequence). The CDR3 loop is CAWSATTGNTIYF. The DNA of the CDR3 is TGTGCCTGGAGTGCGACCACTGGAAACACCATATATTTT.

The CDR3 region is CSARGFGAAYEQYV. The CDR3 coding sequence is TGCAGTGCTAGGGGTTTCGGGGCCGCCTACGAGCAGTACGTC. The chain is built from TRBV20-1 and TRBJ2-7; D could derive from TRBD1 or TRBD2 (5 bases each). The ends were cut back, 3 bases at V and 2 bases at J, with 14 bases in the middle. This CDR3 is 14 amino acids long. CDR1 DFQATT and CDR2 SNEGSKA come from the germline V gene (reference sequence).

The chain joins TRBV12-3 or TRBV12-4 to TRBJ2-2; TRBD1 matches 11 bases. The CDR3 length is 16 residues. V gave up 1 base and J gave up 6 bases; unmatched junction bases: 4. The CDR3 is CASSLVRGQGAGELFF. As DNA, the CDR3 is TGTGCCAGCAGTTTAGTTAGGGGACAGGGGGCCGGGGAGCTGTTTTTT.

A few counts support this clonotype. The genes are TRBV7-2 and TRBJ1-1, with D perhaps TRBD1 (5 bases). Trimming cost V 5 bases and J 4 bases, with 14 bases left between them. This CDR3 contains 14 residues. Looked up from germline, CDR1 is SGHTA and CDR2 is FQGNSA. DNA of the CDR3: TGTGCCAGCAGCCCGAGACAGTTATTCACTGAAGCTTTCTTT. Translating gives CASSPRQLFTEAFF.

This clonotype was counted between two and nine times. The chain couples TRBV10-3 to TRBJ1-5, with D tentatively TRBD1 (6 bases). This CDR3 is built from 13 residues. Trimming removed 2 bases at V and 4 bases at J, with 6 bases between. Germline V CDR1 and CDR2: ENHRY, SYGVKD. The CDR3 protein is CAISETGNQPQHF. In nucleotides, the CDR3 is TGTGCCATCAGTGAGACAGGGAATCAGCCCCAGCATTTT.

The chain employs TRBV3-1 and TRBJ1-1, with D maybe TRBD1 (5 bases). Germline lookup yields CDR1 LGHDT and CDR2 YNNKEL (reference sequence). The ends were cut back, 0 bases at V and 5 bases at J, with 13 bases in the middle. This CDR3 is 15 amino acids long. CDR3 loop: CASSQDRVRETEAFF. The CDR3 DNA reads as TGTGCCAGCAGCCAAGACAGGGTACGGGAGACTGAAGCTTTCTTT.